Shown below are 13 T cell receptor beta chains from a single sample sequenced in a study of T cells in Graves' hyperthyroidism and ophthalmopathy. RNA transcripts yielded amplified TCR beta CDR3 regions. The primer set for the first-round RT-PCR of the TCR CDR3 was HTBI. One entry per CDR3 protein, called by TCRdb with MiXCR from the multiplex PCR reads. The profile shows roughly 280,000 distinct CDR3 sequences, approximately 21% of them singletons. The sequencing sample was made of blood. The receptor source for this set is a man aged 25 to 45 with Graves' ophthalmopathy.

The chain combines TRBV6-9 with TRBJ2-7; D is unresolved. Between the trimmed V and J ends, which lost 3 bases and 3 bases, there was a span of 6 bases. The CDR3 has 12 residues. Germline lookup yields CDR1 MNHGY and CDR2 SVAAGI. CDR3 loop: CASSYENYEQYF. In nucleotides, the CDR3 is TGTGCCAGCAGTTACGAGAACTACGAGCAGTACTTC.

This clonotype was found many times. The chain combines TRBV11-2 with TRBJ1-1; no reliable D call. From germline, CDR1 is SGHAT and CDR2 FQNNGV. V gave up 5 bases and J gave up 4 bases, with 17 bases separating them. The CDR3 sequence is 15 residues long. CDR3 DNA sequence: TGTGCCAGCAGCGCGGCCGCGGGTGTCGGCACTGAAGCTTTCTTT. Encoded protein: CASSAAAGVGTEAFF.

V gene TRBV7-2 combines with J gene TRBJ2-7; TRBD2 is a possible D gene (5 bases). V dropped 2 bases and J dropped 6 bases, with 20 bases sitting between them. The germline V gene encodes CDR1 SGHTA and CDR2 FQGNSA. This CDR3 region has 16 residues. CDR3 sequence (DNA): TGTGCCAGCAGCTTAATATCTTTTCTGGACTCGGGCGAGCAGTACTTC. Residues: CASSLISFLDSGEQYF.

This clonotype was seen repeatedly, ten times or more. This sequence joins TRBV6-1 and TRBJ1-5; D is possibly TRBD1 (6 bases). From germline, CDR1 is MNHNS and CDR2 SASEGT. Trimming cost V 5 bases and J 3 bases, with 17 bases left between them. The CDR3 has 16 amino acids. CDR3 in amino acids: CASSPIPGQTNQPQHF. CDR3 DNA: TGTGCCAGCAGTCCTATCCCGGGACAAACCAATCAGCCCCAGCATTTT.

In its sample, this clonotype was seen many times. The genes are TRBV28 and TRBJ2-5; D gene unclear. V was cut by 6 bases and J by 5 bases, with 16 bases left in between. This CDR3 is 14 amino acids long. The germline CDR1 and CDR2 sequences are MDHEN and SYDVKM. CDR3 DNA: TGTGCCAGCAGGCTTCCCAGAGGTCTGGAGACCCAGTACTTC. Its translation: CASRLPRGLETQYF.

This clonotype was picked up a small number of times. The chain combines TRBV30 with TRBJ1-3, with D maybe TRBD1 (5 bases). Trimming pared 6 bases from V and 0 bases from J, leaving 12 bases between. The CDR3 has 14 amino acids. Germline V gene sequence: CDR1 GTSNPN, CDR2 SVGIG (reference sequence). CDR3: CACKGPFSGNTIYF. The DNA of the CDR3 is TGTGCCTGTAAGGGACCGTTCTCTGGAAACACCATATATTTT.

The V call is TRBV6-5, the J call TRBJ2-2; TRBD2 might be the D (5 bases). CDR1 and CDR2 (germline): MNHEY, SVGAGI. V shed 2 bases and J shed 4 bases, with 14 bases lying between them. The length of the CDR3 is 16 residues. DNA of the CDR3: TGTGCCAGCAGTTACGATGGGAGTCGGAGCACCGGGGAGCTGTTTTTT. Residues: CASSYDGSRSTGELFF.

A word on this clonotype: This clone may be a read error of a much larger clone one base away. V is TRBV28 and J is TRBJ1-1; TRBD1 matches at 8 bases. The trim removed 3 bases at V and 0 bases at J, leaving 3 bases unmatched. The length of the CDR3 is 15 residues. The V gene's germline CDR1 is MDHEN and CDR2 SYDVKM. The CDR3 region is CASSFGTGMNTEAFF. The DNA for the CDR3 is TGTGCCAGCAGTTTTGGGACAGGCATGAACACTGAAGCTTTCTTT. Complete variable domain (other parts from reference TRBV28 and TRBJ1-1): DVKVTQSSRYLVKRTGEKVFLECVQDMDHENMFWYRQDPGLGLRLIYFSYDVKMKEKGDIPEGYSVSREKKERFSLILESASTNQTSMYLCASSFGTGMNTEAFFGQGTRLTVV.

This clonotype has ten or more counts. This chain joins TRBV2 and TRBJ2-7; either TRBD1 or TRBD2 may supply D (5 bases each). The CDR3 extends over 13 amino acids. Trimming left V 7 bases short and J 7 bases short, with 17 bases between. The germline V gene encodes CDR1 SNHLY and CDR2 FYNNEI. This chain's CDR3 is CASTRTRGEEQYF. In nucleotides, the CDR3 is TGTGCCAGCACGAGGACACGAGGGGAGGAGCAGTACTTC.

V usage is TRBV11-3 and J usage is TRBJ2-1; 7 bases agree with TRBD2. Germline CDR1 reads SGHNT; CDR2 reads YENEEA. J gave up 9 bases and V 7 bases, and 9 bases lay outside the gene matches. The CDR3 is 13 amino acids. Here the CDR3 DNA reads TGTGCCAGCACGAACTCGGGAGGAGGTGAGCAGTTCTTC. Its protein is CASTNSGGGEQFF.

The table lists this clonotype with many counts. The chain combines TRBV9 with TRBJ2-7; no definite D call. Germline V gives CDR1 SGDLS, CDR2 YYNGEE. V dropped 0 bases and J dropped 6 bases, with 13 bases sitting between them. The CDR3 sequence is 14 residues long. The CDR3 spells CASSVVATWGEQYF. DNA of the CDR3: TGTGCCAGCAGCGTAGTGGCCACTTGGGGCGAGCAGTACTTC.

This clonotype was picked up many times. The J gene is TRBJ1-1, the V gene TRBV3-1; D ambiguous. CDR1 is LGHDT and CDR2 is YNNKEL in the germline V gene (reference sequence). Trimming took off 0 bases at V and 5 bases at J, with 16 bases between the two ends. The CDR3 is 16 residues long. CDR3 sequence: CASSQDGSVTRTEAFF. The CDR3 coding sequence is TGTGCCAGCAGCCAAGATGGGTCGGTGACGCGGACTGAAGCTTTCTTT.

V usage is TRBV6-9 and J usage is TRBJ2-7; TRBD2 matches 11 bases. The CDR3 extends over 18 amino acids. Germline V gene sequence: CDR1 MNHGY, CDR2 SVAAGI. The V gene end was trimmed by 2 bases and the J gene end by 3 bases; junction bases not matched to a gene: 12. The CDR3 sequence: CASSYPPHLAGGHYEQYF. CDR3 in DNA: TGTGCCAGCAGTTATCCGCCCCATTTAGCGGGAGGGCACTACGAGCAGTACTTC.